A single sample is the source of the 10 T cell receptor beta chains below, sequenced in a study of T cell responses to AZD1222 COVID-19 vaccine. Repertoires were generated with immunoSEQ multiplex PCR, while TCRdb's copy carries only in-frame clones and drops some. The table includes approximately 110,000 clones, 85% to 90% detected once. Here the sequenced sample was peripheral blood, taken 28 days after the second AZD1222 dose. These TCRs come from an adult who received the AZD1222 COVID-19 vaccine.

The chain combines TRBV11-2 with TRBJ1-3, with 8 bases identical to TRBD1. This CDR3 is built from 18 residues. Germline loops: CDR1 SGHAT, CDR2 FQNNGV. Germline trimming cut 3 bases from V and 2 bases from J; bases unmatched to any gene: 12. The CDR3 nucleotides are TGTGCCAGCAGCTTGGGGTTCGGCGGGACAGGCCCTGGAAACACCATATATTTT. This sequence encodes CASSLGFGGTGPGNTIYF.

The rearrangement links TRBV18 to TRBJ1-4, with 12 bases fitting TRBD1. The CDR3 has 19 amino acids. CDR1 and CDR2 from the germline V gene are KGHSH and LQKENI. Trimming cost V 2 bases and J 8 bases; bases outside gene matches: 15. DNA for the CDR3: TGTGCCAGCTCACCATACCTTGCGGGGACAGGGGGCGCTCAAGAAAAACTGTTTTTT. Translating gives CASSPYLAGTGGAQEKLFF.

CDR3: CASSFQTSGRNEQFF. In DNA, the CDR3 is TGTGCCAGCAGTTTTCAGACTAGCGGGAGAAATGAGCAGTTCTTC. The rearrangement uses TRBV7-9 and TRBJ2-1; 12 nucleotides agree with TRBD2. Germline loops: CDR1 SEHNR, CDR2 FQNEAQ (reference sequence). This CDR3 region has 15 residues. Unmatched junction bases numbered 7, after V lost 6 bases and J lost 7 bases.

This rearrangement joins TRBV28 to TRBJ1-5, with TRBD1 as a possible D gene (5 bases). Trimming took 6 bases from V and 1 from J, leaving 13 bases between them. CDR3 length: 15 amino acids. Per germline, CDR1 MDHEN and CDR2 SYDVKM. The CDR3 nucleotides read TGTGCCAGCAGCCCCCCGTGGGGGAGCAATCAGCCCCAGCATTTT. Amino acid sequence: CASSPPWGSNQPQHF.

This rearrangement joins TRBV27 to TRBJ2-1; D ambiguous. CDR3 length equals 13 residues. Germline assignment: CDR1 MNHEY and CDR2 SMNVEV (reference sequence). The V and J ends lost 3 bases and 1 base respectively, with 4 bases between them. Written as DNA, the CDR3 is TGTGCCAGCAGTTTTTATTCCTACAATGAGCAGTTCTTC. Encoded protein: CASSFYSYNEQFF.

This chain joins TRBV10-3 and TRBJ2-1; perhaps D is TRBD1 or TRBD2 (5 bases each). CDR1 is ENHRY and CDR2 is SYGVKD in the germline V gene. V gave up 3 bases and J gave up 0 bases, with 15 bases separating them. The CDR3 is made up of 17 amino acids. The CDR3 nucleotides read TGTGCCATCAGTGACCCCCCCGGGGCGGGCTCCTACAATGAGCAGTTCTTC. Protein sequence: CAISDPPGAGSYNEQFF.

The V and J genes are TRBV7-2 and TRBJ1-4; 8 bases are a match to TRBD1. V was pared by 5 bases and J by 3 bases, with 2 bases of the junction left unmatched. In germline, CDR1 is SGHTA, CDR2 FQGNSA. This CDR3 comprises 14 residues. CDR3 DNA sequence: TGTGCCAGCAGCCGGACAGGGTCTAATGAAAAACTGTTTTTT. Protein product: CASSRTGSNEKLFF. The variable domain in full, with the rest retrieved from reference TRBV7-2 and TRBJ1-4, is GAGVSQSPSNKVTEKGKDVELRCDPISGHTALYWYRQSLGQGLEFLIYFQGNSAPDKSGLPSDRFSAERTGGSVSTLTIQRTQQEDSAVYLCASSRTGSNEKLFFGSGTQLSVL.

This sequence joins TRBV6-2 or TRBV6-3 and TRBJ1-1; no definite D call. From germline, CDR1 is MNHEY and CDR2 SVGEGT. This CDR3 has 12 amino acids. V was trimmed by 5 bases and J by 6 bases, leaving 10 bases between them. DNA of the CDR3: TGTGCCAGCAGTACCCTCAACGCTGAAGCTTTCTTT. Translation: CASSTLNAEAFF.

The chain has TRBV28 and TRBJ1-2; 12 nucleotides align to TRBD1. This CDR3 has 15 amino acids. The V gene's germline CDR1 is MDHEN and CDR2 SYDVKM. V gave up 1 base and J gave up 7 bases; unmatched junction bases: 4. CDR3 amino acids: CASSLSGQGAVGYTF. CDR3 nucleotide sequence: TGTGCCAGCAGTTTATCGGGACAGGGGGCGGTTGGCTACACCTTC.

The V call is TRBV9, the J call TRBJ2-3, with 7 bases fitting TRBD2. V lost 0 bases to trimming and J lost 1 base; unmatched junction nucleotides: 5. CDR1 and CDR2 (germline): SGDLS, YYNGEE. The CDR3 extends over 16 amino acids. CDR3 nucleotides: TGTGCCAGCAGCGTAGAGGTGGGAGGGGGCACAGATACGCAGTATTTT. Protein sequence: CASSVEVGGGTDTQYF.